The TCR beta chain described here comes from a study of T cells after yellow fever vaccination. The germline V gene encodes CDR1 SQVTM and CDR2 ANQGSEA. The CDR3 contains 14 residues. Trimming removed 4 bases at V and 0 bases at J, with 11 bases between. Study results and caveats: A limited proportion of clonotypes was detected within both the CD4 and CD8 compartments.

Ten or more counts support this clonotype. Its matching antigen is unknown. MiXCR, run by TCRdb on the 5' RACE reads, gives a single entry per CDR3 protein. The sample holds some 120,000 distinct CDR3 sequences, around 7.7% seen once. This chain links TRBV29-1 with TRBJ2-3; unclear D gene. Sequenced here: CD4+ T cells sorted from PBMCs, sampled 10 to 11 days after the first yellow fever vaccination. This TCR came from a man between 18 and 35 years old who received the YFV17D yellow fever vaccine. The CDR3 DNA reads as TGCAGCGTTGTCAGCCTCCTGAGCACAGATACGCAGTATTTT. Its protein is CSVVSLLSTDTQYF.